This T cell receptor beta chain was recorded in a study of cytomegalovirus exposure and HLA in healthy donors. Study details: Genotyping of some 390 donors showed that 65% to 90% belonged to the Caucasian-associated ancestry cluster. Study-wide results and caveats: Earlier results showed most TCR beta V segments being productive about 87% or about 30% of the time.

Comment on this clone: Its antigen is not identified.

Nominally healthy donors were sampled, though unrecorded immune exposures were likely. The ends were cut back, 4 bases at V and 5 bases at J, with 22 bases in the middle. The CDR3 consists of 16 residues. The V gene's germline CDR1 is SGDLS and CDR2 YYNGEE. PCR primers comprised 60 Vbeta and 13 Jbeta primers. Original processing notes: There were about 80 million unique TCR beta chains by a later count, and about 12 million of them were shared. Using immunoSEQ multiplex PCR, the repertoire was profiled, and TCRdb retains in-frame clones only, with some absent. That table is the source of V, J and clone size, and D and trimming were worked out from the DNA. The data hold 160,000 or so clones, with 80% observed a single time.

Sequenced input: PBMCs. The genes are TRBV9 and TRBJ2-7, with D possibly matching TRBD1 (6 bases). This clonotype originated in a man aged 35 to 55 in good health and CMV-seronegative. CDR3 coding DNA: TGTGCCAGCAGCACCGCGGGTGGGGGCCCTAGGGACGAGCAGTACTTC. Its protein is CASSTAGGGPRDEQYF.